The entry below describes one T cell receptor beta chain. Its cognate antigen has yet to be identified. Per-base quality was not reported, and no clone a single base away is much larger than it. The entry originates in a study of shared clonotypes between healthy human individuals (dated by TCRdb to the early 2020s). Concerning the study at large: The cohort included three men and two women between 18 and 49 years of age. Per donor, three plates each were used for CD4 naive and CD4 memory, two for CD8 naive, and one for CD8 memory. To increase sequencing depth and limit assay-specific biases, TCR repertoire library preparation and sequencing were carried out by different laboratories using diverse techniques. Blood TCR repertoires of a handful of healthy adults were deeply sequenced to estimate repertoire size and the extent of clonotype sharing between individuals. Leukapheresis yielded between about 0.9 and 9 billion PBMCs per donor. General study outcomes and caveats: About 5% of naive CD4, 3.5% of naive CD8, roughly 2.5% of memory CD4, and less than 0.45% of memory CD8 clonotypes were shared across several donors. Compared with non-shared clonotypes, clonotypes shared by all four sorted-subset donors had higher generation probabilities. Because the study included a small number of donors, the genetic and exposure-history diversity represented was limited. Based on pairwise subsampling, the degree of clonotype sharing among donors was expected to be affected by sequencing depth. Sampling was restricted to blood, and TCR repertoires in tissues likely differ from the TCR repertoires found in blood. Even with the large sequencing depth, rarefaction of the sorted-subset datasets indicated that sequencing was incomplete. Naive subsets generally had larger estimated clonotype richness than memory subsets did.

The CDR3 runs 18 amino acids, cysteine and phenylalanine included. The read is trimmed to its CDR3 DNA, 54 bases read in frame from base 1. The germline ends are 20 bases apart after V is trimmed by 2 bases and J by 1 base. Looking up the germline V gene yields CDR1 SGHTA and CDR2 FQGNSA. Using the deep immunoSEQ assay, multiplex PCR amplified TCR CDR3 regions from genomic DNA. Extracted genomic DNA from each cell subset was spread evenly across all wells of several immunoSEQ 96-well plates, with each plate serving as a replicate. For sorted subsets, around 0.2 ug of genomic DNA, equivalent to 30,000 or so T cell genomes, went into each replicate PCR. Purified libraries were measured with a Qubit 3.0 fluorometer, size-checked on a Bioanalyzer 2100, and measured again with the KAPA Library Quantification kit. Every immunoSEQ 96-well plate was sequenced on a separate single-read 150-cycle Illumina NextSeq 550 flow cell. The paper's data handling went like this. Because the immunoSEQ output included only junctional sequences and no quality scores, the filtering could not be the same as the filtering used for full-length reads. Sequences were annotated with PyIR, a Python wrapper for IgBLAST v1.9, using IMGT germline references to assign V/J genes and CDR3. Reads were removed for weak V/J assignments (E-value above 1e-6), missing CDR3, stop codons, out-of-frame junctions, or ambiguous translated residues. V3J clonotypes were defined as sequences sharing an identical inferred V gene, J gene, and CDR3 amino acid sequence. To compute the percentage overlap between repertoires, the number of shared unique clonotypes was divided by the size of the smaller repertoire. Richness of each repertoire was evaluated using RTK rarefaction, the Chao1 estimator, and Recon v2.1 estimates of unobserved clonotypes. Generation probabilities were computed with OLGA for all TCRbeta clonotypes obtained by the gDNA method from a handful of donors. This is the immuneACCESS table as TCRdb keeps it, with only in-frame sequences that have V and J called. A part of the clones is gone; compared with another copy, unresolved V genes explain less than half, and the rest is unexplained. The V and J calls and the clone size are those of that table, but D and trimming were determined from the DNA. The sample has hundreds of thousands of clones on record, around 96% of them singletons. The ten largest clones add up to 0.11% of the sample.

For the CD8 naive samples, CD45RO-negative cells were positively selected for CCR7, yielding a CD45RA+CCR7+ population from which TemRA cells were excluded. Donors were healthy HIV-negative adults with no recently reported acute infections or vaccinations. Every donor was a Caucasian adult residing in Nashville, Tennessee, USA. Blood was obtained by leukapheresis, after which PBMCs were separated by Ficoll-Histopaque density gradient centrifugation and cryopreserved in liquid nitrogen vapor phase. Analytical flow cytometry was used to check the purity and quantity of every magnetically sorted T cell population. From each sorted fraction, genomic DNA was isolated and quantified by UV absorbance on a Nanodrop 2000c.

The sequenced sample consisted of naive CD8+ T cells sorted from blood. The sample's cell subset or site label, decoded: CD45RA+CCR7+. This receptor chain uses TRBV7-2 and TRBJ1-1; TRBD1 is possibly the D segment (6 matching bases). The source of this sequence is a woman aged 25 to 39 in good health. The CDR3 protein sequence reads: CASSLLWGATRKNTEAFF. In nucleotide form, the sequence is TGTGCCAGCAGCTTACTGTGGGGGGCTACAAGAAAGAACACTGAAGCTTTCTTT.